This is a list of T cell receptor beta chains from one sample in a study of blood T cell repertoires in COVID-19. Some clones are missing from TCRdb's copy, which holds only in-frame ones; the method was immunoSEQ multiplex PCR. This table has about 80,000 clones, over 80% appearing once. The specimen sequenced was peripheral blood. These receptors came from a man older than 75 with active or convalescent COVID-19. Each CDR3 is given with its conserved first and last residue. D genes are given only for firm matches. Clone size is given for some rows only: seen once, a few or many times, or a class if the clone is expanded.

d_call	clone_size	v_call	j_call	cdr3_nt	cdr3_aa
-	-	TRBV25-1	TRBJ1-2	TGTGCCAGCAGTGAAATCAGTGGTGCTAACTATGGCTACACCTTC	CASSEISGANYGYTF
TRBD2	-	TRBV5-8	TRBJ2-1	TGTGCCAGCAGCGGGGGACTAGCGGGGGGATTATACAATGAGCAGTTCTTC	CASSGGLAGGLYNEQFF
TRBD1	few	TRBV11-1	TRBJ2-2	TGTGCCAGCAGCAAGACAGGGGACAATATCGGTAGGGAGCTGTTTTTT	CASSKTGDNIGRELFF
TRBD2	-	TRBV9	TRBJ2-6	TGTGCCAGCAGTGAAAGCCCGACAGCGGGAGATGCCGGGGCCAACGTCCTGACTTTC	CASSESPTAGDAGANVLTF
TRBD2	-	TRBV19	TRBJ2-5	TGTGCCAGTAGCCTTTCTAGCGGGCAAGAGACCCAGTACTTC	CASSLSSGQETQYF
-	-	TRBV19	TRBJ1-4	TGTGCCAGTAGTATAGGGCAGATTAATGAAAAACTGTTTTTT	CASSIGQINEKLFF
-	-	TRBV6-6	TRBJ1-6	TGTGCCAGCAGTTACTCGTCAGGGTTAGATAATTCACCCCTCCACTTT	CASSYSSGLDNSPLHF
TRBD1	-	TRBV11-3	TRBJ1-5	TGTGCCAGCAGCCCCAGGGGGACAGTAACTCAGCCCCAGCATTTT	CASSPRGTVTQPQHF
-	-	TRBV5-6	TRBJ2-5	TGTGCCAGCAGAAGACGGGGGGCCCAAGAGACCCAGTACTTC	CASRRRGAQETQYF
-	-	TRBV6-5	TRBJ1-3	TGTGCCAGCAGACCCGGGACATCTGGAAACACCATATATTTT	CASRPGTSGNTIYF
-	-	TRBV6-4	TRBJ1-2	TGTGCCAGCAGTGTCAACCCTGAACTTGATGGCTACACCTTC	CASSVNPELDGYTF
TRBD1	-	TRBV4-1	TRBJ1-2	TGCGCCAGCAGCCCCGGGACAGGGTATACTGGCTACACCTTC	CASSPGTGYTGYTF
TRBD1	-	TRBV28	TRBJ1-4	TGTGCCAGCAGCCCTCGTGGGACAGGGGAGGACGAGAAACTGTTTTTT	CASSPRGTGEDEKLFF
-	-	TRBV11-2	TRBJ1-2	TGTGCCAGCGGTGTACGGGATGGCTACACCTTC	CASGVRDGYTF
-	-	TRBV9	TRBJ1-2	TGTGCCAGCACCTATCCAGGGAGGCGAACTAACTATGGCTACACCTTC	CASTYPGRRTNYGYTF
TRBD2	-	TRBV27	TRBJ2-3	TGTGCCAGCAGGAGCGGTAGCGGGCCAGGCACAGATACGCAGTATTTT	CASRSGSGPGTDTQYF
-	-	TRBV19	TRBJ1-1	TGTGCCAGTAGTCCGACCCCCACTCCGGGGAACACTGAAGCTTTCTTT	CASSPTPTPGNTEAFF
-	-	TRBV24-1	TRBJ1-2	TGTGCCACCAGTGAGACGGGGGGCTATGGCTACACCTTC	CATSETGGYGYTF
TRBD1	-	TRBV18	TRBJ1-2	TGTGCCAGCTCAATACAGGGGTCCTATGGCTACACCTTC	CASSIQGSYGYTF
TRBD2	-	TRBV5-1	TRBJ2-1	TGCGCCAGCAGCCCGCGGTCTAGCGGGGGCAGCTACAATGAGCAGTTCTTC	CASSPRSSGGSYNEQFF
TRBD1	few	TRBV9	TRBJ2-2	TGTGCCAGCAGCCCTCGACAGGGATCGATCGGGGAGCTGTTTTTT	CASSPRQGSIGELFF
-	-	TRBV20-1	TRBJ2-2	TGCAGTGCTAGTGAGGGCTCCGGGGAGCTGTTTTTT	CSASEGSGELFF
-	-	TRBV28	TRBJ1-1	TGTGCCAGCAAGCGGGGGCGGATGGAGGGCACTGAAGCTTTCTTT	CASKRGRMEGTEAFF
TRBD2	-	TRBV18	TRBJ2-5	TGTGCCAGCTCACCCCGGGGGGGACAAGAGACCCAGTACTTC	CASSPRGGQETQYF
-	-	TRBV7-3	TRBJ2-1	TGTGCCAGCAGCCAATCTAGCGCCTCCTACAATGAGCAGTTCTTC	CASSQSSASYNEQFF
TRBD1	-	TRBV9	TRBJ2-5	TGTGCCAGCAGCGCTCAGGGACAGGGTTTCGAGACCCAGTACTTC	CASSAQGQGFETQYF
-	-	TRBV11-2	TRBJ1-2	TGTGCCAGCAGCTTCGTGTATGGCTACACCTTC	CASSFVYGYTF
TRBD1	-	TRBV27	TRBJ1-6	TGTGCCAGCAGTAGAACCCGGGACAGAATTCGATCACCCCTCCACTTT	CASSRTRDRIRSPLHF
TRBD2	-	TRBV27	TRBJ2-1	TGTGCCAGCAGTTTGAGCCCCCTCACACTAGCGGGAGGGGCCTACAATGAGCAGTTCTTC	CASSLSPLTLAGGAYNEQFF
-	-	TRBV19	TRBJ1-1	TGTGCCAGTAGTATGGTATTCGAGGCTAACACTGAAGCTTTCTTT	CASSMVFEANTEAFF
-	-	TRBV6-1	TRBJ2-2	TGTGCCAGCAGTGAACTTGGAGGGAGGCCCTACGGGGAGCTGTTTTTT	CASSELGGRPYGELFF
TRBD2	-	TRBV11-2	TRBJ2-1	TGTGCCAGCAGTGGGAGGACTAGCGGGGTTGGTGAGCAGTTCTTC	CASSGRTSGVGEQFF
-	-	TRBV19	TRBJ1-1	TGTGCCAGTTCAACAGACAGGACCACTGAAGCTTTCTTT	CASSTDRTTEAFF
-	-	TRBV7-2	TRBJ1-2	TGTGCCAGCAGCTTAGGGAGAGAGAACTATGGCTACACCTTC	CASSLGRENYGYTF
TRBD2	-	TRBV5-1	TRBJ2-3	TGCGCCAGCACTCGCCTGGGACTAGCGGTTGGAACGCAGTATTTT	CASTRLGLAVGTQYF
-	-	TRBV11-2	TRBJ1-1	TGTGCCAGCAGCTTAGACCGAGAAACGGAAGCTTTCTTT	CASSLDRETEAFF
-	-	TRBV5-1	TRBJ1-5	TGCGCCAGCAGCTTGGTGGCAGGGGTAGATCAGCCCCAGCATTTT	CASSLVAGVDQPQHF
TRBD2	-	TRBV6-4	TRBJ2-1	TGTGCCAGCAGTGACGGGGGGGAGGGCCTGGATGAGCAGTTCTTC	CASSDGGEGLDEQFF
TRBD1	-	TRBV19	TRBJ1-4	TGTGCCAGTTCTGGGACAGGGGGGGGAAAACTGTTTTTT	CASSGTGGGKLFF
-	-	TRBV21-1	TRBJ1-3	TGTGCCAGCAGCAAAGAATGGGGACAGATACGCTCTGGAAACACCATATATTTT	CASSKEWGQIRSGNTIYF
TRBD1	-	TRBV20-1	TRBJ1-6	TGCAGTGCTAGTTGGGGACAGGGTTATTCACCCCTCCACTTT	CSASWGQGYSPLHF
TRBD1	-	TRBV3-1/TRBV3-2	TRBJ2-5	TGTGCCAGCAGCCCCTATAGTGACAGGGTCTCTTCCCAGTACTTC	CASSPYSDRVSSQYF
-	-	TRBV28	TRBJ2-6	TGTGCCAGCACCGGGACGGGACATAATACGCTCCTCGGGGCCAACGTCCTGACTTTC	CASTGTGHNTLLGANVLTF
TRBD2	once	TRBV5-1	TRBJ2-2	TGCGCCAGCAGAGCGGGACTAACGAACACCGGGGAGCTGTTTTTT	CASRAGLTNTGELFF
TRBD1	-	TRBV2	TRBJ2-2	TGTGCCAGCAGGCGGGAACAGGGGGCTAACACCGGGGAGCTGTTTTTT	CASRREQGANTGELFF
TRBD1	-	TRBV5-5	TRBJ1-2	TGTGCCAGCAGCTTTAAGGACAGGGGGCTTGGCTACACCTTC	CASSFKDRGLGYTF
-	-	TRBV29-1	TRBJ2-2	TGCAGTGGGCTCCGAACTAGCAGGAACACCGGGGAGCTGTTTTTT	CSGLRTSRNTGELFF
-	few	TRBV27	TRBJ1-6	TGTGCCAGCAGTTCAGCACAGGGTTGGGGCTCCTATAATTCACCCCTCCACTTT	CASSSAQGWGSYNSPLHF
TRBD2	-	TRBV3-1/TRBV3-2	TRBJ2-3	TGTGCCAGCAGCCAACGTAGCGGGGGTGTCCTCTCCGGAGATACGCAGTATTTT	CASSQRSGGVLSGDTQYF
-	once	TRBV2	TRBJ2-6	TGTGCCAGCAGATACAGGAGCTCTGGGGCCAACGTCCTGACTTTC	CASRYRSSGANVLTF
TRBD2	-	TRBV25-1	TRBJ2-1	TGTGCCAGCATGGGTCGGGGGGGGCTTGCTGGAAATGAGCAGTTCTTC	CASMGRGGLAGNEQFF
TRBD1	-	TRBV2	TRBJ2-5	TGTGCCAGCAGTAGAGACAGGGGTATCGAAGAGACCCAGTACTTC	CASSRDRGIEETQYF
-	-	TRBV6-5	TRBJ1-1	TGTGCCAGCAGGAGGGCCAGCGTTAACACTGAAGCTTTCTTT	CASRRASVNTEAFF